One T cell receptor beta chain is described in this entry. As yet, its antigen is unknown. The PCR employed 60 Vbeta primers together with 13 Jbeta primers. Clones were sequenced by immunoSEQ multiplex PCR, and TCRdb holds only the in-frame ones, with some missing. Here the sample spans approximately 100,000 clones, around 79% being singletons. The sample belongs to a study of cytomegalovirus exposure and HLA in healthy donors. Findings of the study overall: In a later analysis, a missense DCLRE1C variant was linked to TCR beta V- and J-gene trimming. TCR beta sequences reportedly predicted most subjects' HLA-A and HLA-B alleles accurately.

CDR3 size: 14 residues. CDR1 and CDR2 (germline): SEHNR, FQNEAQ (reference sequence). The ends lost 0 bases at V and 3 bases at J; junction bases unmatched: 2. V is TRBV7-9 and J is TRBJ2-7, with 7 positions matching TRBD1. The sequencing sample was made of PBMCs. The clonotype originates from a middle-aged woman in good health and CMV-seronegative. CDR3: CASSLAGTDYEQYF. The CDR3 nucleotides read TGTGCCAGCAGCTTAGCCGGGACAGACTACGAGCAGTACTTC.